The rows below give T cell receptor beta chains drawn from one sample of a study of T cell repertoires in aging, cancer and after chemotherapy. TCRdb reprocessed the multiplex PCR reads with MiXCR, giving one entry per CDR3 protein. Of some 9,700 distinct CDR3 sequences listed, around 35% are singletons. Sample: blood. All receptors come from a human donor in good health. Both conserved end residues are part of each CDR3. D genes are given only for firm matches. Clone size is shown for a subset of rows, as once, few, many or a class of expanded clone.

cdr3_length clone_size d_call j_call v_call cdr3_aa cdr3_nt
12 few - TRBJ2-7 TRBV18 CASSPLGDGQYF TGTGCCAGCTCACCACTAGGGGATGGGCAGTACTTC
13 - - TRBJ1-2 TRBV7-2 CASRFDLRAGYTF TGTGCCAGCAGATTCGACCTAAGGGCTGGCTACACCTTC
17 - TRBD1 TRBJ2-5 TRBV19 CASSTGGSYKGPETQYF TGTGCCAGTAGTACAGGGGGATCGTACAAGGGACCGGAGACCCAGTACTTC
19 - TRBD2 TRBJ2-5 TRBV6-4 CASSDPPLAGGRSPETQYF TGTGCCAGCAGTGACCCCCCACTAGCGGGGGGGCGAAGCCCAGAGACCCAGTACTTC
16 few - TRBJ1-6 TRBV5-1 CASSTALGDYNSPLHF TGCGCCAGCAGTACGGCGCTGGGAGACTATAATTCACCCCTCCACTTT
15 few - TRBJ1-1 TRBV29-1 CSVASLDGMNTEAFF TGCAGCGTTGCTTCCTTGGACGGGATGAACACTGAAGCTTTCTTT
12 - TRBD1 TRBJ2-3 TRBV6-2/TRBV6-3 CASRTGADTQYF TGTGCCAGCAGAACAGGGGCGGATACGCAGTATTTT
13 few - TRBJ1-1 TRBV6-5 CATRWIGGLEAFF TGTGCCACCAGATGGATTGGGGGGTTAGAAGCTTTCTTT
13 - TRBD2 TRBJ2-7 TRBV10-3 CATGGGGRYEQYF TGTGCCACCGGGGGGGGTGGGAGGTACGAGCAGTACTTC
15 few - TRBJ2-1 TRBV12-3/TRBV12-4 CASSLIPGSYNEQFF TGTGCCAGCAGTTTAATACCTGGATCTTACAATGAGCAGTTCTTC
16 - TRBD2 TRBJ2-1 TRBV4-2 CASSQRTSGGHNEQFF TGTGCCAGCAGCCAAAGGACTAGCGGGGGGCATAATGAGCAGTTCTTC
16 few - TRBJ2-7 TRBV27 CASSPIPTGPVYEQYF TGTGCCAGCAGTCCTATCCCGACAGGCCCGGTCTACGAGCAGTACTTC
15 few - TRBJ2-7 TRBV11-3 CASSLGRATSYEQYF TGCGCCAGCAGCTTGGGTAGGGCCACGTCCTACGAGCAGTACTTC
16 - TRBD1 TRBJ1-5 TRBV27 CASSYGDRGVGQPQHF TGTGCCAGCAGTTACGGTGACAGGGGTGTGGGGCAGCCCCAGCATTTT
16 once - TRBJ1-4 TRBV24-1 CATSDSRDGFNEKLFF TGTGCCACCAGTGATTCCCGGGACGGATTTAATGAAAAACTGTTTTTT
20 - - TRBJ2-1 TRBV6-5 CASSYGSLRTSSSSYNEQFF TGTGCCAGCAGTTACGGTTCCCTTAGAACATCCTCGAGCTCCTACAATGAGCAGTTCTTC
14 - - TRBJ2-1 TRBV19 CASSIPGLFNEQFF TGTGCCAGTAGTATTCCGGGACTTTTCAATGAGCAGTTCTTC
14 - - TRBJ2-7 TRBV6-1 CASSGLVASYEQYF TGTGCCAGCAGTGGGCTTGTAGCTTCTTACGAGCAGTACTTC
16 few - TRBJ2-7 TRBV6-1 CASSGDIRGGGYEQYF TGTGCCAGCAGTGGGGATATCCGGGGCGGGGGCTATGAGCAGTACTTC
17 - - TRBJ1-6 TRBV6-5 CASSKGAPSSYNSPLHF TGTGCCAGCAGCAAAGGGGCACCCAGCTCCTATAATTCACCCCTCCACTTT
15 few - TRBJ1-5 TRBV19 CASSFNRVSNQPQHF TGTGCCAGTAGTTTTAACAGGGTTAGCAATCAGCCCCAGCATTTT
12 few - TRBJ2-7 TRBV6-4 CASRTATYEQYF TGTGCCAGCAGGACAGCAACCTACGAGCAGTACTTC
12 - - TRBJ1-5 TRBV27 CASGRFDQPQHF TGTGCCAGCGGAAGATTCGATCAGCCCCAGCATTTT
15 few TRBD2 TRBJ2-5 TRBV12-3/TRBV12-4 CASSFKRGGLETQYF TGTGCCAGCAGTTTCAAGCGGGGGGGCCTCGAGACCCAGTACTTC
15 - TRBD1 TRBJ2-1 TRBV5-4 CASSFRDRVRNEQFF TGTGCCAGCAGCTTCCGGGACAGGGTTCGGAATGAGCAGTTCTTC
13 few TRBD1 TRBJ1-1 TRBV6-5 CASTRGMNTEAFF TGTGCCAGCACCAGGGGGATGAACACTGAAGCTTTCTTT
16 - TRBD2 TRBJ2-1 TRBV6-5 CASRPIGLAGVDGQFF TGTGCCAGCCGCCCCATAGGACTAGCGGGAGTAGATGGGCAGTTCTTC
14 - - TRBJ2-2 TRBV19 CASSALPNTGELFF TGTGCCAGTAGTGCCTTACCAAACACCGGGGAGCTGTTTTTT
14 few TRBD1 TRBJ2-7 TRBV6-2/TRBV6-3 CASSLWDRRYEQYF TGTGCCAGCAGTCTATGGGACAGACGCTACGAGCAGTACTTC
14 few - TRBJ1-4 TRBV5-6 CASSLWEADEKLFF TGTGCCAGCAGCCTGTGGGAAGCGGATGAAAAACTGTTTTTT
13 - TRBD1 TRBJ2-2 TRBV19 CATSDRGIGELFF TGTGCCACTTCGGACAGGGGGATCGGGGAGCTGTTTTTT
14 few - TRBJ1-1 TRBV12-3/TRBV12-4 CASSLEGMNTEAFF TGTGCCAGCAGCCTCGAAGGCATGAACACTGAAGCTTTCTTT
18 - TRBD2 TRBJ2-3 TRBV7-6 CASSLAVAGGSGTDTQYF TGTGCCAGCAGCTTAGCGGTAGCGGGAGGATCGGGCACAGATACGCAGTATTTT
14 - - TRBJ2-3 TRBV11-3 CASSLEAGADTQYF TGTGCCAGCAGCTTAGAGGCAGGGGCAGATACGCAGTATTTT
13 - - TRBJ2-3 TRBV5-6 CASSFQGSDTQYF TGTGCCAGCAGCTTCCAGGGCTCAGATACGCAGTATTTT
15 - TRBD1 TRBJ1-6 TRBV6-5 CASNPGQPFRSPLHF TGTGCCAGCAACCCGGGACAGCCCTTTCGGTCACCCCTCCACTTT
15 medium-sized - TRBJ2-5 TRBV5-6 CASSLGAGPKETQYF TGTGCCAGCAGCTTGGGGGCAGGACCAAAAGAGACCCAGTACTTC